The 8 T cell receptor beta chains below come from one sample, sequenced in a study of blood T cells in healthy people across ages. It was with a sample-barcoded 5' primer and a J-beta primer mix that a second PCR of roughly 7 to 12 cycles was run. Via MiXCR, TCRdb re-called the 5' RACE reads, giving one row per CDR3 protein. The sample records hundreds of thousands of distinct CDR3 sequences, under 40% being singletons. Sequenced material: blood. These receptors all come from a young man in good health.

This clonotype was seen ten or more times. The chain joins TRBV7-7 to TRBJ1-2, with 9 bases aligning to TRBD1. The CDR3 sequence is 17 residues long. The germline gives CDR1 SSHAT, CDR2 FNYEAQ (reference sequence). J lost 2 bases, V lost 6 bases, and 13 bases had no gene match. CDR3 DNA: TGTGCCAGCAGAAATACGTGGGGGACAGGGAGGAACTATGGCTACACCTTC. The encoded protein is CASRNTWGTGRNYGYTF.

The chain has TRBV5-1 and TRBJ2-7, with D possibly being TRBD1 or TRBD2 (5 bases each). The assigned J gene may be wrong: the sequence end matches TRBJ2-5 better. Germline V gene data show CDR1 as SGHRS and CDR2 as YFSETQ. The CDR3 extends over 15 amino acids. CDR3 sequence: CASSSDGGGRETQYF. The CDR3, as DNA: TGCGCCAGCAGCTCGGATGGGGGTGGGCGAGAGACCCAGTACTTC.

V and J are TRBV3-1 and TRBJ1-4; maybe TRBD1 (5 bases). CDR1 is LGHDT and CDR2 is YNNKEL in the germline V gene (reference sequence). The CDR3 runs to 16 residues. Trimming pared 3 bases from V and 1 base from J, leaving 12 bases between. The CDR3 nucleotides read TGTGCCAGCAGCCAGGAAGACAGTGGAACTAATGAAAAACTGTTTTTT. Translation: CASSQEDSGTNEKLFF.

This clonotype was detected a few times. The CDR3 DNA reads TGTGCCAGCAGCTTAACGGATCCGCTCTGGAACACTGAAGCTTTCTTT. The encoded protein is CASSLTDPLWNTEAFF. The V gene is TRBV7-3, the J gene TRBJ1-1; D uncertain. Trimming removed 0 bases at V and 1 base at J, with 12 bases between. The CDR3 contains 16 residues. From germline, CDR1 is SGHTA and CDR2 FQGTGA.

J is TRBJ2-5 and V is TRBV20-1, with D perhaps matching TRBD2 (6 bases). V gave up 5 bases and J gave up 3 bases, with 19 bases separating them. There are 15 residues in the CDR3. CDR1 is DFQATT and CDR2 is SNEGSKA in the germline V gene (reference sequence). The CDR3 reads CSAGTVGRGEETQYF. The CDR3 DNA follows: TGCAGTGCTGGGACTGTGGGGCGAGGGGAAGAGACCCAGTACTTC.

The chain's CDR3 is CASSFMAGEQYF. CDR3 in DNA: TGTGCCAGCAGCTTCATGGCTGGCGAGCAGTACTTC. This chain joins TRBV7-9 and TRBJ2-7; D gene unclear. V lost 3 bases, J lost 6 bases, and 9 bases lay in between. Germline loops: CDR1 SEHNR, CDR2 FQNEAQ (reference sequence). The CDR3 covers 12 residues.

The CDR3 loop is CAWGIGTGANVLTF. CDR3 bases: TGTGCCTGGGGGATAGGGACCGGGGCCAACGTCCTGACTTTC. The chain uses TRBV30 and TRBJ2-6; D is possibly TRBD1 or TRBD2 (5 bases each). The length of the CDR3 is 14 residues. Trimming cost V 5 bases and J 4 bases, with 12 bases left between them. Germline V gene data show CDR1 as GTSNPN and CDR2 as SVGIG (reference sequence).

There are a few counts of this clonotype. As DNA, the CDR3 is TGCGCCAGCAGCCAAGATGGCTCGGACAGGGGATCCGAGCAGTACTTC. Translated: CASSQDGSDRGSEQYF. This chain joins TRBV4-3 and TRBJ2-7, with 9 bases identical to TRBD1. V lost 0 bases, J lost 6 bases, and 9 bases stayed unmatched. Germline lookup yields CDR1 LGHNA and CDR2 YSLEER. The CDR3 spans 16 residues.